These T cell receptor beta chains were read from a single sample in a study of blood T cell repertoires in COVID-19. The table came from immunoSEQ multiplex PCR; TCRdb's copy has only in-frame clones and leaves some out. The table has about 220,000 clones, roughly 87% seen once; the top ten hold 1.9%. Sample: peripheral blood. These receptor sequences come from a man in his forties or fifties with active or convalescent COVID-19. Each CDR3 is given with its conserved first and last residue. D genes are given only for firm matches. Size values are once, few and many counts, or a class for expanded clones, and some rows have none.

V gene: TRBV7-9
clone size: .
J gene: TRBJ2-3
D gene: .
CDR3 protein: CASSFGTDTQYF
CDR3 DNA: TGTGCCAGCAGCTTCGGGACAGATACGCAGTATTTT

V gene: TRBV7-6
clone size: .
J gene: TRBJ2-5
D gene: TRBD2
CDR3 protein: CASSPIAGVETQYF
CDR3 DNA: TGTGCCAGCAGCCCAATAGCGGGGGTAGAGACCCAGTACTTC

V gene: TRBV27
clone size: .
J gene: TRBJ1-5
D gene: .
CDR3 protein: CASSLKAGTVPRRNQPQHF
CDR3 DNA: TGTGCCAGCAGTTTAAAGGCGGGGACGGTCCCTCGGAGGAATCAGCCCCAGCATTTT

V gene: TRBV6-5
clone size: once
J gene: TRBJ2-3
D gene: TRBD2
CDR3 protein: CASRSLAGYTDTQYF
CDR3 DNA: TGTGCCAGCAGATCACTAGCGGGATACACAGATACGCAGTATTTT

V gene: TRBV5-1
clone size: .
J gene: TRBJ1-4
D gene: .
CDR3 protein: CASSLGVEVEKLFF
CDR3 DNA: TGCGCCAGCAGCTTGGGGGTAGAGGTGGAAAAACTGTTTTTT

V gene: TRBV7-3
clone size: .
J gene: TRBJ1-2
D gene: .
CDR3 protein: CASSPRLGYGYTF
CDR3 DNA: TGTGCCAGCAGCCCCAGGTTGGGCTATGGCTACACCTTC

V gene: TRBV28
clone size: once
J gene: TRBJ1-2
D gene: TRBD1
CDR3 protein: CASTQQGLGYGYTF
CDR3 DNA: TGTGCCAGCACCCAACAGGGGTTGGGGTATGGCTACACCTTC

V gene: TRBV30
clone size: .
J gene: TRBJ1-5
D gene: .
CDR3 protein: CAWSPGLGNQPQHF
CDR3 DNA: TGTGCCTGGAGCCCAGGGCTTGGGAATCAGCCCCAGCATTTT

V gene: TRBV2
clone size: .
J gene: TRBJ1-1
D gene: .
CDR3 protein: CASSEIRGTGNTEAFF
CDR3 DNA: TGTGCCAGCAGTGAAATCCGGGGGACGGGGAACACTGAAGCTTTCTTT

V gene: TRBV30
clone size: .
J gene: TRBJ2-5
D gene: .
CDR3 protein: CAWSKRIRETQYF
CDR3 DNA: TGTGCCTGGAGCAAGAGGATCCGAGAGACCCAGTACTTC

V gene: TRBV5-1
clone size: once
J gene: TRBJ1-4
D gene: .
CDR3 protein: CASSLSGGEKLFF
CDR3 DNA: TGCGCCAGCAGCTTGTCAGGAGGTGAAAAACTGTTTTTT

V gene: TRBV6-6
clone size: .
J gene: TRBJ1-5
D gene: .
CDR3 protein: CASSPPVGGLGNQPQHF
CDR3 DNA: TGTGCCAGCAGTCCCCCCGTGGGGGGGCTTGGCAATCAGCCCCAGCATTTT

V gene: TRBV27
clone size: .
J gene: TRBJ1-5
D gene: .
CDR3 protein: CASSRGGLGLGGQPQHF
CDR3 DNA: TGTGCCAGCAGTAGGGGGGGTCTGGGGCTAGGAGGTCAGCCCCAGCATTTT

V gene: TRBV18
clone size: .
J gene: TRBJ2-7
D gene: .
CDR3 protein: CASSRVPGHGNEQYF
CDR3 DNA: TGTGCCAGCTCAAGGGTTCCGGGACATGGAAACGAGCAGTACTTC

V gene: TRBV5-5
clone size: .
J gene: TRBJ1-1
D gene: .
CDR3 protein: CASSLGARDTEAFF
CDR3 DNA: TGTGCCAGCAGCTTGGGCGCCAGGGACACTGAAGCTTTCTTT

V gene: TRBV7-2
clone size: .
J gene: TRBJ2-2
D gene: .
CDR3 protein: CASSATGRAAGELFF
CDR3 DNA: TGTGCCAGCAGCGCAACGGGCAGGGCCGCCGGGGAGCTGTTTTTT

V gene: TRBV5-1
clone size: .
J gene: TRBJ1-1
D gene: .
CDR3 protein: CASSVTENTEAFF
CDR3 DNA: TGCGCCAGCAGCGTGACAGAGAACACTGAAGCTTTCTTT

V gene: TRBV24-1
clone size: few
J gene: TRBJ2-2
D gene: TRBD1
CDR3 protein: CATSDLMGQGATGELFF
CDR3 DNA: TGTGCCACCAGTGACCTCATGGGACAGGGGGCGACCGGGGAGCTGTTTTTT

V gene: TRBV3-1/TRBV3-2
clone size: few
J gene: TRBJ1-5
D gene: TRBD1
CDR3 protein: CASSPTGTGGRQPQHF
CDR3 DNA: TGTGCCAGCAGCCCTACCGGGACAGGGGGACGTCAGCCCCAGCATTTT

V gene: TRBV30
clone size: .
J gene: TRBJ1-1
D gene: TRBD1
CDR3 protein: CAWNGDSSGGSGTEAFF
CDR3 DNA: TGTGCCTGGAATGGGGATTCGTCAGGGGGATCGGGGACTGAAGCTTTCTTT

V gene: TRBV3-1/TRBV3-2
clone size: once
J gene: TRBJ2-3
D gene: TRBD2
CDR3 protein: CASSGGEGITDTQYF
CDR3 DNA: TGTGCCAGCAGCGGAGGGGAGGGTATAACAGATACGCAGTATTTT

V gene: TRBV5-1
clone size: .
J gene: TRBJ1-1
D gene: .
CDR3 protein: CASSATQVLMNTEAFF
CDR3 DNA: TGCGCCAGCAGCGCGACTCAAGTCTTAATGAACACTGAAGCTTTCTTT

V gene: TRBV28
clone size: .
J gene: TRBJ1-6
D gene: TRBD1
CDR3 protein: CASSPTTRQGRAPLHF
CDR3 DNA: TGTGCCAGCAGTCCGACCACCAGACAGGGGCGGGCACCCCTCCACTTT

V gene: TRBV5-1
clone size: .
J gene: TRBJ1-1
D gene: .
CDR3 protein: CASSPFRGNTEAFF
CDR3 DNA: TGCGCCAGCAGTCCCTTCCGGGGGAACACTGAAGCTTTCTTT

V gene: TRBV28
clone size: .
J gene: TRBJ1-1
D gene: TRBD1
CDR3 protein: CASTSWTGSNTEAFF
CDR3 DNA: TGTGCCAGCACTTCTTGGACAGGTTCGAACACTGAAGCTTTCTTT

V gene: TRBV19
clone size: .
J gene: TRBJ1-1
D gene: TRBD1
CDR3 protein: CATRQGALNTEAFF
CDR3 DNA: TGTGCCACAAGACAGGGGGCATTGAACACTGAAGCTTTCTTT

V gene: TRBV4-1
clone size: .
J gene: TRBJ2-1
D gene: TRBD2
CDR3 protein: CASSRRTSGSPRGDEQFF
CDR3 DNA: TGCGCCAGCAGCCGAAGGACTAGCGGGAGCCCGCGGGGGGATGAGCAGTTCTTC

V gene: TRBV19
clone size: .
J gene: TRBJ2-1
D gene: .
CDR3 protein: CASSQRGYNEQFF
CDR3 DNA: TGTGCCAGTAGCCAACGCGGATACAATGAGCAGTTCTTC